This T cell receptor beta chain is from a study of T cell clonotyping in hematopoietic cell transplantation. Study conclusions and caveats: At the given depth, recipient repertoires were over 95% de novo clonotypes. No sorting was done, leaving CD4 and CD8 contributions mixed.

Comment on this clone: Its antigen remains unidentified.

V lost 6 bases and J 1 base, leaving 6 bases between the germline ends. This CDR3 contains 13 residues. Germline V gives CDR1 SNHLY, CDR2 FYNNEI. The repertoire was sequenced with immunoSEQ multiplex PCR; TCRdb's copy has only in-frame clones and lacks some. Altogether a few thousand clones are present, 76% being singletons, with the ten largest covering just under 35%. Material: peripheral blood mononuclear cells, obtained 100 days after allogeneic stem cell transplant. The V and J genes are TRBV2 and TRBJ2-2, with no clear D. The TCR comes from a male patient between 45 and 59 years old who had an allogeneic stem cell transplant from an unrelated donor, so the T cells may come from the graft donor. Some clones in this sample may be carry-over from other donors' samples. Here the CDR3 DNA reads TGTGCCAGCAGCCAGAAGAACACCGGGGAGCTGTTTTTT. Protein product: CASSQKNTGELFF. The complete variable domain, with remaining parts taken from reference TRBV2 and TRBJ2-2, reads EPEVTQTPSHQVTQMGQEVILRCVPISNHLYFYWYRQILGQKVEFLVSFYNNEISEKSEIFDDQFSVERPDGSNFTLKIRSTKLEDSAMYFCASSQKNTGELFFGEGSRLTVL.